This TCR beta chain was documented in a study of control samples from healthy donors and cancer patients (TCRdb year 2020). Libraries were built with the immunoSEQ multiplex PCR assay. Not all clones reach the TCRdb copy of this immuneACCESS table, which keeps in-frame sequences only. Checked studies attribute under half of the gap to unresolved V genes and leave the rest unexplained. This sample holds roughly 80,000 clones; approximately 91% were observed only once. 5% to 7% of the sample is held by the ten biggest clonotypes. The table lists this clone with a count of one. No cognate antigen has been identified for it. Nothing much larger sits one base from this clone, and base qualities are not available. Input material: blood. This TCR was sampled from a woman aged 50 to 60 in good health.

The CDR3: CASSFPKQDLKQYF. The DNA is TGTGCCAGCAGCTTCCCTAAACAGGATCTGAAGCAGTACTTC. This chain joins TRBV5-6 to TRBJ2-7; the D gene is perhaps TRBD1, on 5 matching bases. V gives up 2 bases and J gives up 8 bases, and the segment between their germline ends measures 17 bases. Including the terminal cysteine and phenylalanine, the CDR3 comprises 14 residues. The CDR3 DNA has 42 bases and is translated from base 1. Based on the germline V gene, the CDR1 and CDR2 sequences are SGHDT and YYEEEE.